The T cell receptor (beta chain) described here comes from a study of cytomegalovirus exposure and HLA in healthy donors. PCR involved 60 Vbeta and 13 Jbeta primers. Clones were sequenced by immunoSEQ multiplex PCR, and TCRdb holds only the in-frame ones, with some missing. The data show nearly 100,000 clones, around 9.6% seen once. Regarding the study as a whole: An observed cluster of highly shared sequence variants was recorded as a likely sequencing artifact. Earlier analysis yielded a pattern in which most TCR beta V segments were productive about 87% or about 30% of the time.

CDR3 size: 15 residues. Germline V gives CDR1 SGHTA, CDR2 FQGNSA. V shed 6 bases, J shed 3 bases, and the junction held 5 bases outside the gene matches. A few counts support this clone. The target antigen is unknown. The donors comprised healthy bone marrow donors. The chain employs TRBV7-2 and TRBJ2-7, with 13 bases that match TRBD2. The sequenced sample was PBMCs. The TCR sequence derives from a man aged 50 or older in good health and CMV-seropositive. The DNA for the CDR3 is TGTGCCAGCAGTTCACTAGCGGGAGGGATCTACGAGCAGTACTTC. Translating gives CASSSLAGGIYEQYF. The whole variable domain, filled in from reference TRBV7-2 and TRBJ2-7, reads GAGVSQSPSNKVTEKGKDVELRCDPISGHTALYWYRQSLGQGLEFLIYFQGNSAPDKSGLPSDRFSAERTGGSVSTLTIQRTQQEDSAVYLCASSSLAGGIYEQYFGPGTRLTVT.